Listed below are T cell receptor beta chains from one sample, sequenced in a study of identifying expanded T cells in peripheral blood. Data came from immunoSEQ multiplex PCR; TCRdb stores just in-frame clones and leaves some out. The table has 80,000 to 90,000 clones, approximately 86% seen once; the top ten hold roughly 5.9%. The source material was blood. The receptors were sampled from a person aged 18 to 70 in good health. Both conserved end residues are part of each CDR3. D genes are given only for firm matches. Clone size is not always given. Where it is, it says once, few, many or a class for expanded clones.

v_call	j_call	clone_size	d_call	cdr3_aa	cdr3_nt
TRBV11-3	TRBJ2-7	.	.	CASSDQTDSYEQYF	TGTGCCAGCAGCGATCAGACGGACTCCTACGAGCAGTACTTC
TRBV18	TRBJ2-2	.	.	CASSPRAGAEEELFF	TGTGCCAGCTCACCACGGGCGGGGGCGGAGGAGGAGCTGTTTTTT
TRBV7-2	TRBJ1-1	.	.	CASRLTAVRNTEAFF	TGTGCCAGCAGGCTTACCGCGGTTCGAAACACTGAAGCTTTCTTT
TRBV5-1	TRBJ1-1	.	.	CASSSTLRGPQNTEAFF	TGCGCCAGCAGCTCGACACTTCGCGGACCACAGAACACTGAAGCTTTCTTT
TRBV4-1	TRBJ2-7	.	TRBD1	CASSRGDRSSSYEQYF	TGCGCCAGCAGCCGTGGGGACAGGTCAAGCTCCTACGAGCAGTACTTC
TRBV7-3	TRBJ2-3	.	.	CASSLLSGDTQYF	TGTGCCAGCAGCTTGCTAAGTGGGGATACGCAGTATTTT
TRBV9	TRBJ1-2	.	.	CASSGLQGINYGYTF	TGTGCCAGCAGCGGTCTACAGGGAATAAACTATGGCTACACCTTC
TRBV30	TRBJ2-1	.	.	CAWNWPEYNEQFF	TGTGCCTGGAATTGGCCGGAGTACAATGAGCAGTTCTTC
TRBV2	TRBJ1-2	once	.	CASSEAAGQGSYGYTF	TGTGCCAGCAGTGAAGCGGCAGGTCAGGGTTCGTATGGCTACACCTTC
TRBV7-2	TRBJ2-4	once	.	CASSSVRDVLAKNIQYF	TGTGCCAGCAGCTCCGTTCGGGACGTTCTAGCCAAAAACATTCAGTACTTC
TRBV10-3	TRBJ1-2	.	.	CAIRASIHLYGYTF	TGTGCCATCAGGGCTTCCATACACCTGTATGGCTACACCTTC
TRBV30	TRBJ1-1	.	TRBD1	CAWITGRQGEAFF	TGTGCCTGGATCACCGGACGACAGGGCGAAGCTTTCTTT
TRBV2	TRBJ2-7	.	.	CASRGRDTYEQYF	TGTGCCAGCAGGGGTCGGGACACCTACGAGCAGTACTTC
TRBV7-9	TRBJ2-6	.	.	CASSLGGSGANVLTF	TGTGCCAGCAGCTTAGGGGGCTCTGGGGCCAACGTCCTGACTTTC
TRBV11-3	TRBJ1-1	.	.	CASSFGGANTEAFF	TGTGCCAGCAGCTTCGGTGGGGCGAACACTGAAGCTTTCTTT
TRBV7-9	TRBJ2-7	.	.	CASSLIGTGSYEQYF	TGTGCCAGCAGCTTGATTGGGACGGGCTCCTACGAGCAGTACTTC
TRBV19	TRBJ2-6	.	TRBD1	CASSIRQGSGANVLTF	TGTGCCAGTAGTATTCGACAGGGTTCTGGGGCCAACGTCCTGACTTTC
TRBV7-8	TRBJ2-7	.	.	CASSLETGSSYEQYF	TGTGCCAGCAGCCTGGAGACAGGTTCGTCCTACGAGCAGTACTTC
TRBV4-3	TRBJ1-6	.	.	CASSQDGGGSTYNSPLHF	TGCGCCAGCAGCCAAGATGGGGGGGGATCTACCTATAATTCACCCCTCCACTTT
TRBV2	TRBJ2-7	.	TRBD1	CASSEQGAGYEQYF	TGTGCCAGCAGTGAACAGGGGGCCGGCTACGAGCAGTACTTC
TRBV4-3	TRBJ1-1	.	.	CASSQSDRIYTEAFF	TGCGCCAGCAGCCAATCAGACAGGATTTACACTGAAGCTTTCTTT
TRBV9	TRBJ2-3	.	.	CASSVAHVGGTDTQYF	TGTGCCAGCAGCGTAGCTCACGTTGGGGGCACAGATACGCAGTATTTT
TRBV27	TRBJ2-1	.	TRBD2	CASSLGTAAREEQFF	TGTGCCAGCAGTTTAGGAACGGCGGCGCGGGAGGAGCAGTTCTTC
TRBV7-2	TRBJ1-1	.	.	CASSLVSGWAGEAFF	TGTGCCAGCAGCTTAGTATCGGGATGGGCCGGTGAAGCTTTCTTT
TRBV27	TRBJ1-2	.	.	CASSLVKGGGYTF	TGTGCCAGCAGTCTCGTGAAGGGCGGAGGCTACACCTTC
TRBV5-4	TRBJ1-3	.	TRBD1	CASSMGQGNTIYF	TGTGCCAGCAGCATGGGACAGGGAAACACCATATATTTT
TRBV19	TRBJ1-5	.	TRBD1	CASSTIWTGGGRAQPQHF	TGTGCCAGTAGTACAATATGGACAGGGGGCGGCCGAGCCCAGCCCCAGCATTTT
TRBV5-1	TRBJ2-7	.	TRBD2	CASSFGGLAGNEQYF	TGCGCCAGCAGCTTCGGTGGTCTAGCGGGGAACGAGCAGTACTTC
TRBV2	TRBJ2-7	many	.	CASSEQGAYEQYF	TGTGCCAGCAGTGAGCAGGGCGCCTACGAGCAGTACTTC
TRBV11-3	TRBJ2-7	.	TRBD1	CASSFRVGTGLYEQYF	TGTGCCAGCAGCTTCAGAGTCGGGACAGGACTCTACGAGCAGTACTTC
TRBV15	TRBJ2-4	.	.	CATSRAYSTAENIQYF	TGTGCCACCAGCAGAGCGTACTCGACAGCGGAGAACATTCAGTACTTC
TRBV5-1	TRBJ1-1	.	.	CASSLHTNTEAFF	TGCGCCAGCAGCCTCCACACGAACACTGAAGCTTTCTTT